Presented here are 18 T cell receptor beta chains from one specimen sequenced in a study of shared clonotypes between healthy human individuals. Repertoires were generated with immunoSEQ multiplex PCR, while TCRdb's copy carries only in-frame clones and drops some. The sample lists about 510,000 clones, 90% to 97% seen once, with about 0.064% in the top ten. Sequencing was performed on naive CD4+ T cells sorted from blood. Subset meaning: CD45RA+ positively selected. Receptor source: a woman in her 30s in good health.

This clone was seen a few times. The rearrangement links TRBV28 to TRBJ2-7, with D possibly being TRBD2 (5 bases). From germline, CDR1 is MDHEN and CDR2 SYDVKM. CDR3 length: 13 residues. V gave up 3 bases and J gave up 6 bases, with 12 bases separating them. The CDR3 sequence: CASSLRLASEQYF. CDR3 coding DNA: TGTGCCAGCAGTTTGCGGCTAGCTTCCGAGCAGTACTTC.

CDR3 sequence: CASSESGASYEQYF. Written as DNA, the CDR3 is TGTGCCAGCAGTGAATCGGGAGCCTCCTACGAGCAGTACTTC. The chain has TRBV2 and TRBJ2-7; TRBD2 is a possible D gene (6 bases). The V gene's germline CDR1 is SNHLY and CDR2 FYNNEI. The V end was cut by 2 bases, the J end by 0 bases, with 8 bases between. The CDR3 has 14 residues.

A note on this clone: The same CDR3 can be traced to other DNA sequences in this sample. The chain links TRBV28 to TRBJ2-7; 7 bases align to TRBD2. Looked up from germline, CDR1 is MDHEN and CDR2 is SYDVKM. The ends lost 2 bases at V and 4 bases at J; junction bases unmatched: 8. This CDR3 is built from 15 residues. CDR3 DNA sequence: TGTGCCAGCAGTTTACTATCGGGAGGTAGTTACGAGCAGTACTTC. Its translation: CASSLLSGGSYEQYF.

This sequence joins TRBV5-1 and TRBJ2-2; D uncertain. Germline values: CDR1 SGHRS, CDR2 YFSETQ. This CDR3 is built from 14 residues. The V end lost 7 bases, the J end lost 2 bases, and 12 bases lay between the germline ends. The CDR3 bases are TGCGCCAGCCGGAATAGCCTTAACACCGGGGAGCTGTTTTTT. Translation gives CASRNSLNTGELFF.

This chain uses TRBV7-3 with TRBJ2-3; the D gene could be TRBD1 or TRBD2 (5 bases each). Deletions cut 1 base from V and 1 base from J, with 15 bases between. The germline V gene has CDR1 SGHTA and CDR2 FQGTGA. CDR3 length equals 17 residues. The CDR3, as DNA: TGTGCCAGCAGCTTAAGGGGCGAGGGCCGGGGCACAGATACGCAGTATTTT. Translating gives CASSLRGEGRGTDTQYF.

DNA of the CDR3: TGTGCCAGCAGTGAGGGGTGGCAGATTGCAGATACGCAGTATTTT. This codes for CASSEGWQIADTQYF. This chain uses TRBV6-1 with TRBJ2-3; D gene ambiguous. The V gene's germline CDR1 is MNHNS and CDR2 SASEGT. The CDR3 has 15 residues. The germline V and J ends were trimmed by 3 bases and 4 bases, with 14 bases remaining between them.

As regards this clone: Other DNA sequences in this sample translate to the same CDR3. The chain uses TRBV2 and TRBJ2-1; 10 bases fit TRBD2. This CDR3 comprises 15 residues. Looked up from germline, CDR1 is SNHLY and CDR2 is FYNNEI. V dropped 1 base and J dropped 9; count of bases not matched to a gene: 6. Here the CDR3 reads CASSEGLAGVGEQFF. For the CDR3, the DNA is TGTGCCAGCAGTGAAGGGCTAGCGGGAGTCGGTGAGCAGTTCTTC.

The V and J genes are TRBV10-3 and TRBJ2-3, with 8 nucleotides matching TRBD2. Trimming took 0 bases from V and 5 from J; bases not matched to a gene: 1. This CDR3 is built from 14 residues. Germline V lookup: CDR1 ENHRY, CDR2 SYGVKD. The CDR3 DNA reads TGTGCCATCAGTGAGTCGGCGGGGGGAGATACGCAGTATTTT. This translates into CAISESAGGDTQYF.

The chain links TRBV18 to TRBJ2-3, with a weak D call TRBD1 (5 bases). This CDR3 has 13 amino acids. CDR1 and CDR2 from the germline V gene are KGHSH and LQKENI. With 3 bases removed from V and 5 bases from J, the gap between germline ends came to 9 bases. In DNA, the CDR3 is TGTGCCAGCTCACCCGATAGGGGAGATACGCAGTATTTT. Protein: CASSPDRGDTQYF.

CDR3 sequence: CASSHGQGGGYTF. In DNA form, the CDR3 reads TGTGCCAGCAGCCACGGACAGGGCGGGGGCTACACCTTC. The chain recombines TRBV7-9 with TRBJ1-2, with 8 positions matching TRBD1. The V gene end was trimmed by 5 bases and the J gene end by 8 bases; junction bases not matched to a gene: 7. The CDR3 loop spans 13 amino acids. Germline loops: CDR1 SEHNR, CDR2 FQNEAQ (reference sequence).

V is TRBV5-1 and J is TRBJ1-4, with D unresolved. Germline CDR1 is SGHRS and CDR2 is YFSETQ. The CDR3 length is 14 residues. Deletions cut 1 base from V and 3 bases from J, with 7 bases between. In nucleotides, the CDR3 is TGCGCCAGCAGCTTGACCGCGCCTAATGAAAAACTGTTTTTT. Translated: CASSLTAPNEKLFF. The full variable domain, with the rest looked up from reference TRBV5-1 and TRBJ1-4, is KAGVTQTPRYLIKTRGQQVTLSCSPISGHRSVSWYQQTPGQGLQFLFEYFSETQRNKGNFPGRFSGRQFSNSRSEMNVSTLELGDSALYLCASSLTAPNEKLFFGSGTQLSVL.

This chain uses TRBV6-5 with TRBJ1-1, with D hard to call. Germline V CDR1 and CDR2: MNHEY, SVGAGI. This CDR3 is 13 amino acids long. Trimming shortened V by 2 bases and J by 4 bases, and 8 bases separated the two germline ends. The CDR3 here is CASSYKSRTEAFF. For the CDR3, the DNA is TGTGCCAGCAGTTACAAGTCTCGCACTGAAGCTTTCTTT.

This chain uses TRBV27 with TRBJ2-7, with a weak D call TRBD1 (6 bases). CDR1 MNHEY and CDR2 SMNVEV come from the germline V gene (reference sequence). The V and J ends lost 6 bases and 5 bases respectively, with 17 bases between them. The CDR3 contains 14 residues. CDR3 sequence: CASRVWHRDDEQYF. CDR3 in DNA: TGTGCCAGCAGAGTTTGGCACAGGGACGACGAGCAGTACTTC.

V usage is TRBV28 and J usage is TRBJ1-4; no definite D call. CDR1 and CDR2 (germline): MDHEN, SYDVKM. The ends were cut back, 4 bases at V and 8 bases at J, with 11 bases in the middle. The CDR3 sequence is 13 residues long. The DNA for the CDR3 is TGTGCCAGCAGTTCGCAGGTACAGGAAAAACTGTTTTTT. This translates into CASSSQVQEKLFF.

V usage is TRBV5-8 and J usage is TRBJ2-3; 7 bases fit TRBD2. The CDR3 is 15 residues long. The J segment lost 4 bases and the V segment lost 0 bases, leaving 5 bases of the junction unmatched. Germline CDR1 and CDR2: SGHTS and YDEGEE. The CDR3 is CASSLGGRAPDTQYF. As DNA, the CDR3 is TGTGCCAGCAGCTTGGGAGGGAGGGCCCCAGATACGCAGTATTTT.

V is TRBV6-1 and J is TRBJ2-5; TRBD1 agrees at 12 bases. V gave up 6 bases and J gave up 5 bases; unmatched junction bases: 7. Per germline, CDR1 MNHNS and CDR2 SASEGT. The CDR3 totals 15 residues. The CDR3 nucleotides are TGTGCCAGCAGAGGGACAGGGGGCCTTTTGGAGACCCAGTACTTC. Its protein product is CASRGTGGLLETQYF.

The J gene is TRBJ2-1, the V gene TRBV28; D not resolved. Trimming cost V 3 bases and J 5 bases, with 8 bases left between them. The CDR3 covers 13 residues. Germline values: CDR1 MDHEN, CDR2 SYDVKM. Here the CDR3 reads CASSLSRNNEQFF. Written as DNA, the CDR3 is TGTGCCAGCAGTTTGTCACGGAACAATGAGCAGTTCTTC.

The genes are TRBV30 and TRBJ2-1; a weak D match, TRBD1 (6 bases). Germline CDR1 reads GTSNPN; CDR2 reads SVGIG (reference sequence). This CDR3 is built from 12 residues. Trimming removed 4 bases from V and 9 bases from J, with 13 bases in between. CDR3 sequence reads: CAWNRVWGEQFF. The DNA of the CDR3 is TGTGCCTGGAACAGGGTTTGGGGTGAGCAGTTCTTC.